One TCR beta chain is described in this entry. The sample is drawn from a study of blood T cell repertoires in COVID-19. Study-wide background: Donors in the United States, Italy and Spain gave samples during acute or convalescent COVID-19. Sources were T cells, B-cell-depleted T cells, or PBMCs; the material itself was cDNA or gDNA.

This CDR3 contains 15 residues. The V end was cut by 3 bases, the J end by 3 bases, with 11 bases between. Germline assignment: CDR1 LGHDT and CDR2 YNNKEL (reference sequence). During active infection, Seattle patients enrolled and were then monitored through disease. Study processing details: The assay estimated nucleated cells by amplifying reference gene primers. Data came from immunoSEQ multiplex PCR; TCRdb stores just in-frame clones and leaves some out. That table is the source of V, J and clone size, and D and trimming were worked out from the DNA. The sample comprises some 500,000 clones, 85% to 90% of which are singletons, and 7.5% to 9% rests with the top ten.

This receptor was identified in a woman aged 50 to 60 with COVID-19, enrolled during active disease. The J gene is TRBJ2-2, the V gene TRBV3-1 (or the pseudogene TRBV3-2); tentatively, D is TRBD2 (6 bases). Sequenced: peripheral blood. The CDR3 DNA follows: TGTGCCAGCAGCCATATGACGGGGGACACCGGGGAGCTGTTTTTT. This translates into CASSHMTGDTGELFF.